Sequencing of this T cell receptor (beta chain) was carried out in a study of cytomegalovirus exposure and HLA in healthy donors. The study's findings and limits: In a later analysis, an Asian-associated ancestry cluster reportedly showed fewer N-insertions than the roughly 650-donor mean. Later analysis found that TCR beta chains associated with HLA were more clonally expanded than other, equally common chains.

In the case of this clone: The antigen remains unidentified.

60 Vbeta and 13 Jbeta primers were used in PCR. Repertoires were generated with immunoSEQ multiplex PCR, while TCRdb's copy carries only in-frame clones and drops some. The repertoire holds approximately 150,000 clones, with approximately 82% as singletons. The V gene's germline CDR1 is LGHNT and CDR2 FRNRAP. The CDR3 consists of 13 residues. V was cut by 1 base and J by 4 bases, with 7 bases left in between. All the people who gave samples were healthy bone marrow donors. This TCR derives from a man aged 35-49 years in good health and CMV-seronegative. Sequenced material: PBMCs. The V gene is TRBV12-5, the J gene TRBJ1-2; no clear D gene. CDR3 region: CASGLDSSYGYTF. CDR3 sequence (DNA): TGTGCTAGTGGTTTGGACAGTTCCTATGGCTACACCTTC. Together with reference TRBV12-5 and TRBJ1-2, the CDR3 gives the full variable domain: DARVTQTPRHKVTEMGQEVTMRCQPILGHNTVFWYRQTMMQGLELLAYFRNRAPLDDSGMPKDRFSAEMPDATLATLKIQPSEPRDSAVYFCASGLDSSYGYTFGSGTRLTVV.